The rows below give T cell receptor beta chains drawn from one sample of a study of T cell responses to AZD1222 COVID-19 vaccine. Method: immunoSEQ multiplex PCR; TCRdb's copy keeps in-frame clones and lacks some. The sample contains 90,000 to 120,000 clones, approximately 90% of which appear only once. Material: peripheral blood, obtained 28 days after the second AZD1222 dose. All receptors come from an adult who received the AZD1222 COVID-19 vaccine. Both conserved end residues are part of each CDR3. D genes are given only for firm matches. The listing skips clone size in some rows; elsewhere it reads once, few, many or a size class.

>NA|TRBJ2-1|TRBD2|TRBV20-1
TGCAGTGCTAGTAGCGGGAGGGAGACGAATGAGCAGTTCTTC
CSASSGRETNEQFF
>NA|TRBJ2-5|NA|TRBV11-2
TGTGCCAGCAGCTTACAGCAAGAGACCCAGTACTTC
CASSLQQETQYF
>NA|TRBJ2-7|TRBD1|TRBV28
TGTGCCAGCAGGACAGGGATAGACGAGCAGTACTTC
CASRTGIDEQYF
>NA|TRBJ1-6|NA|TRBV7-2
TGTGCCAGCACCCGGTTCAATTCACCCCTCCACTTT
CASTRFNSPLHF
>NA|TRBJ2-7|NA|TRBV6-2/TRBV6-3
TGTGCCAGCAGCTATCCCGGGGGCTACGAGCAGTACTTC
CASSYPGGYEQYF
>NA|TRBJ2-7|TRBD2|TRBV28
TGTGCCAGCAGAGCCGGGACTAGCGGGAAGACCTACGAGCAGTACTTC
CASRAGTSGKTYEQYF
>few|TRBJ1-5|TRBD1|TRBV19
TGTGCCAGTAGTACAACAGGGGAACATCAGCCCCAGCATTTT
CASSTTGEHQPQHF
>NA|TRBJ2-7|NA|TRBV9
TGTGCCAGCAGCCCCACCATGGGGGCCCGCCTCCGGTTC
CASSPTMGARLRF
>once|TRBJ2-7|TRBD2|TRBV9
TGTGCCAGCAGCGTAGAGGCTAGCGGGACCTACGAGCAGTACTTC
CASSVEASGTYEQYF
>few|TRBJ1-6|NA|TRBV10-3
TGTGCCATCAGTGGCAGAACTAATTCACCCCTCCACTTT
CAISGRTNSPLHF
>NA|TRBJ2-2|NA|TRBV6-5
TGTGCCAGCAGTTTAGGCAGGGCGAACACCGGGGAGCTGTTTTTT
CASSLGRANTGELFF
>NA|TRBJ1-1|NA|TRBV19
TGTGCCAGTAGTATTAACGGGGTTACTGAAGCTTTCTTT
CASSINGVTEAFF
>NA|TRBJ2-2|NA|TRBV19
TGTGCCAGTAGTATAGGCCGAGGAACCGGGGAGCTGTTTTTT
CASSIGRGTGELFF
>NA|TRBJ2-1|NA|TRBV28
TGTGCCAGCAGTTCCAGCCCGGGATACTACAATGAGCAGTTCTTC
CASSSSPGYYNEQFF
>NA|TRBJ1-4|NA|TRBV28
TGTGCCAGCAGTTTAGGGGCCCAGGCCCCTTCTAATGAAAAACTGTTTTTT
CASSLGAQAPSNEKLFF
>once|TRBJ2-5|NA|TRBV12-3/TRBV12-4
TGTGCCAGCAGTTTTGGGGGACAAGAGACCCAGTACTTC
CASSFGGQETQYF
>NA|TRBJ2-5|TRBD2|TRBV7-3
TGTGCCAGCAGCCCCGGGACTAGCGGGAACCGCGCTCTGGAGACCCAGTACTTC
CASSPGTSGNRALETQYF
>once|TRBJ1-6|TRBD1|TRBV28
TGTGCCAGCAGTTTTTCCGGTCAGGGGGATTCGGCCCTCCACTTT
CASSFSGQGDSALHF
>NA|TRBJ1-1|NA|TRBV4-1
TGCGCCAGCAGCCAAGGGGGCTACAGGGCTGAAGCTTTCTTT
CASSQGGYRAEAFF
>NA|TRBJ1-2|NA|TRBV3-1/TRBV3-2
TGTGCCAGCAGCCAAGAGGGAGGAGCGGGCTACACCTTC
CASSQEGGAGYTF
>NA|TRBJ2-1|NA|TRBV6-5
TGTGCCAGCACGGGGGAACAGGGGATCTACAATGAGCAGTTCTTC
CASTGEQGIYNEQFF
>NA|TRBJ2-2|NA|TRBV5-1
TGCGCCAGCAGCTTGGGGGTATCGAACACCGGGGAGCTGTTTTTT
CASSLGVSNTGELFF